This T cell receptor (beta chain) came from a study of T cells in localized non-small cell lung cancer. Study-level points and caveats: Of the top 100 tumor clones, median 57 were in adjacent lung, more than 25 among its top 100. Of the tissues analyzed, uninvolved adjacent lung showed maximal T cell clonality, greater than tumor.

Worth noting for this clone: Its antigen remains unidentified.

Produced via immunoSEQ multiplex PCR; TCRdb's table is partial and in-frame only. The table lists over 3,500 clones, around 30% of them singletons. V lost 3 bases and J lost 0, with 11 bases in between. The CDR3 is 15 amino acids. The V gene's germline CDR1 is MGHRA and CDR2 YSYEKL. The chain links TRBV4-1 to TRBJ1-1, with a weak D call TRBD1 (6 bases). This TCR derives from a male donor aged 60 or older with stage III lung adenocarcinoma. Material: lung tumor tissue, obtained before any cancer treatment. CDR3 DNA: TGCGCCAGCAGCCACCCTGGACAGATGAACACTGAAGCTTTCTTT. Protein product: CASSHPGQMNTEAFF.